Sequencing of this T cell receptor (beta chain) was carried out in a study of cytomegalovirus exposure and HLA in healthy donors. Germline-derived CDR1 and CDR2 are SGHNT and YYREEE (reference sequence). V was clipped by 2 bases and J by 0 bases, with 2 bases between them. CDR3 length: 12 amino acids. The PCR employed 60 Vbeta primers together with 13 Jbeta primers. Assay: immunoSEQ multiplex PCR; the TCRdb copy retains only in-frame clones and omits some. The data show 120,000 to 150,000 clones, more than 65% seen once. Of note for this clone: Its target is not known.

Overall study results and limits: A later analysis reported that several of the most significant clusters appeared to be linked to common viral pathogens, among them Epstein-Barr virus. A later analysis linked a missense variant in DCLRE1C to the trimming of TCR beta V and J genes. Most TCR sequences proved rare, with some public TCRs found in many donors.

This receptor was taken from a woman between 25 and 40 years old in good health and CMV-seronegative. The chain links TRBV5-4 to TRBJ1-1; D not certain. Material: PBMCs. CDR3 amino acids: CASSFMNTEAFF. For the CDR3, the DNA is TGTGCCAGCAGCTTTATGAACACTGAAGCTTTCTTT.